The rows below give T cell receptor beta chains drawn from one sample of a study of T-cell reconstitution after alpha-beta-depleted transplantation in children. MiXCR, applied by TCRdb to the PCR reads, yields one record per CDR3 protein. This sample has under 450,000 distinct CDR3 sequences, with 13% found just once. Sequenced here: PBMCs, sampled from the stem cell graft. These receptors were obtained from a human donor who donated a stem cell graft to a child with Fanconi anemia. CDR3s include the opening cysteine and the closing phenylalanine or tryptophan. The order of the fields is CDR3 DNA, CDR3 protein, V gene, J gene, clone size, D gene. D genes are given only for firm matches. Expanded clones get a size class; other rows say once, few or many, or leave the size out.

TGCGCCAGCAGCCAAGAGATGGAGTATGGGACCCAGTACTTC,CASSQEMEYGTQYF,TRBV4-1,TRBJ2-5,-,-
TGCGCCAGCAGCCAAGTTCGGCATACTAGCACAGATACGCAGTATTTT,CASSQVRHTSTDTQYF,TRBV4-3,TRBJ2-3,few,-
TGTGCCAGCAGCTTAGGGCCCCGGTCGGAGACCCAGTACTTC,CASSLGPRSETQYF,TRBV7-8,TRBJ2-5,few,-
TGTGCCAGCAGTAGTCTGGGTATAAGAACTGAAGCTTTCTTT,CASSSLGIRTEAFF,TRBV27,TRBJ1-1,few,-
TGCAGCGTCGGGTGGACGGGACTCCTCACAGATACGCAGTATTTT,CSVGWTGLLTDTQYF,TRBV29-1,TRBJ2-3,-,-
TGCGCCAGCAGCTTGATCTCTAGCGGGGAAAACCAGTACTTC,CASSLISSGENQYF,TRBV5-1,TRBJ2-7,few,TRBD2
TGTGCCAGCAGCAACCGGGACAGCCCCTACAATGAGCAGTTCTTC,CASSNRDSPYNEQFF,TRBV9,TRBJ2-1,many,TRBD1
TGTGCCAGCAGTGCCGGCGACCTCGTCAGGAGCTCTAACTATGGCTACACCTTC,CASSAGDLVRSSNYGYTF,TRBV6-1,TRBJ1-2,few,-
TGTGCCAGCAGCGTAGTCGGCAGCACAGATACGCAGTATTTT,CASSVVGSTDTQYF,TRBV9,TRBJ2-3,many,-
TGTGCCACCAGCAGAGAGGGCAGGGCGACAGATACGCAGTATTTT,CATSREGRATDTQYF,TRBV15,TRBJ2-3,-,-
TGCGCCAGCAGCCAGGGACTTCTGAACACTGAAGCTTTCTTT,CASSQGLLNTEAFF,TRBV5-1,TRBJ1-1,few,-